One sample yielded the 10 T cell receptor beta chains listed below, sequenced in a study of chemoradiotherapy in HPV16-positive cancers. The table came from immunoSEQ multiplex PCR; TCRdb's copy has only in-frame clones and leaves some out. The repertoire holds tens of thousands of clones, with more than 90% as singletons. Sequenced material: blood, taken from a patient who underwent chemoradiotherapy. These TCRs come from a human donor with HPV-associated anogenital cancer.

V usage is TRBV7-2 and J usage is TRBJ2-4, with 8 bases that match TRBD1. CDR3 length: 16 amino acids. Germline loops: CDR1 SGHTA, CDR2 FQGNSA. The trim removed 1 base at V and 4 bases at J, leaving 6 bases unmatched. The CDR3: CASSLESGGLKNIQYF. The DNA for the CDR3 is TGTGCCAGCAGCTTAGAATCAGGGGGCCTAAAAAACATTCAGTACTTC.

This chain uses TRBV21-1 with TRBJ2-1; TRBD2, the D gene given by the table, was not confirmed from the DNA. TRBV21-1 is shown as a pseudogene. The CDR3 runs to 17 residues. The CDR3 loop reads CASSVKVAGPQRNEQFF. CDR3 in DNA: TGTGCCAGCAGCGTGAAGGTAGCCGGCCCGCAGAGGAATGAGCAGTTCTTC.

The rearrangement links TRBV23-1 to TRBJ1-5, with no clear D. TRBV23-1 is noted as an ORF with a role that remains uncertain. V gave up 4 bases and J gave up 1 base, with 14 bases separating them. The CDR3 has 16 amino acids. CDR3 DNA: TGCGCCAGCAGTCTCAGTGTTGGGAAGAGCAATCAGCCCCAGCATTTT. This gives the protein CASSLSVGKSNQPQHF.

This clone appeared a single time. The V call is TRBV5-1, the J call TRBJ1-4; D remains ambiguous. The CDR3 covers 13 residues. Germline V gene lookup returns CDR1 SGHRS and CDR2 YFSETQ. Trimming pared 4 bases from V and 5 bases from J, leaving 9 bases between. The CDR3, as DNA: TGCGCCAGCAGCCCGGCGGGGAATGAAAAACTGTTTTTT. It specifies CASSPAGNEKLFF.

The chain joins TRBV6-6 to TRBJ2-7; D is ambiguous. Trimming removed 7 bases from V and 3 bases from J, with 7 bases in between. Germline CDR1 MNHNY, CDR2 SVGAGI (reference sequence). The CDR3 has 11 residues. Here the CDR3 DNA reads TGTGCCAGCACCCTCAACTACGAGCAGTACTTC. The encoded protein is CASTLNYEQYF.

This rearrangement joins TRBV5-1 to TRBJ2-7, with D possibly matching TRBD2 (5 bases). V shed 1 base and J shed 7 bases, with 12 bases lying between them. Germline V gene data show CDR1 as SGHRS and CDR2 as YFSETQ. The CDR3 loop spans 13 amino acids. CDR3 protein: CASSLIPGGEQYF. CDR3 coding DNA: TGCGCCAGCAGCTTGATCCCGGGCGGGGAGCAGTACTTC. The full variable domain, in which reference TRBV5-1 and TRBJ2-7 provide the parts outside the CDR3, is KAGVTQTPRYLIKTRGQQVTLSCSPISGHRSVSWYQQTPGQGLQFLFEYFSETQRNKGNFPGRFSGRQFSNSRSEMNVSTLELGDSALYLCASSLIPGGEQYFGPGTRLTVT.

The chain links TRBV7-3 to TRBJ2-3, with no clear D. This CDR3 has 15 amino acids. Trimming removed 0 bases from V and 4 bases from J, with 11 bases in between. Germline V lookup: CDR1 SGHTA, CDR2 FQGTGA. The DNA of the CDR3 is TGTGCCAGCAGCTTAACGGGATCGGTCGCAGATACGCAGTATTTT. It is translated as CASSLTGSVADTQYF.

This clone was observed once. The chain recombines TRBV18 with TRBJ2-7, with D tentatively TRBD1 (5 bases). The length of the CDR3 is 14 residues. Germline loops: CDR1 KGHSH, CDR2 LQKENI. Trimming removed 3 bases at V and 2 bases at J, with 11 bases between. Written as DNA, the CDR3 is TGTGCCAGCTCACCGCAGGGCCTTACCTACGAGCAGTACTTC. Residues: CASSPQGLTYEQYF.

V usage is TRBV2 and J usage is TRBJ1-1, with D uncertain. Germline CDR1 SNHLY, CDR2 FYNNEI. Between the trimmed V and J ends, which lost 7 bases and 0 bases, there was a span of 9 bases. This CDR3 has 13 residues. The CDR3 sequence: CASIRDLNTEAFF. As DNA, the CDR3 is TGTGCCAGCATCCGGGATTTGAACACTGAAGCTTTCTTT.

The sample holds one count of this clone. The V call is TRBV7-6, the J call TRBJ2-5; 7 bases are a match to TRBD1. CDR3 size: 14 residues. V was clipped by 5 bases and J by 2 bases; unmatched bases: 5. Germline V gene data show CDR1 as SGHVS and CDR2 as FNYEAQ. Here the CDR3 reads CASSPFRGQETQYF. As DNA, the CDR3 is TGTGCCAGCAGCCCGTTCAGGGGGCAAGAGACCCAGTACTTC. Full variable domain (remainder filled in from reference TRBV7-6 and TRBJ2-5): GAGVSQSPRYKVTKRGQDVALRCDPISGHVSLYWYRQALGQGPEFLTYFNYEAQQDKSGLPNDRFSAERPEGSISTLTIQRTEQRDSAMYRCASSPFRGQETQYFGPGTRLLVL.